One and the same sample provided the 6 T cell receptor beta chains below, sequenced in a study of blood T cell repertoires in COVID-19 (dated by TCRdb to 2020 to 2021). The library was produced with the immunoSEQ multiplex PCR assay. This is the immuneACCESS table as TCRdb keeps it, with only in-frame sequences that have V and J called. A part of the clones is gone; compared with another copy, unresolved V genes explain less than half, and the rest is unexplained. The sample data list 100,000 to 150,000 clones, and about 83% of these were observed just once. The ten biggest clones cover roughly 9.7% of the sample. Source material: peripheral blood. The source of these receptors is a man between 40 and 49 years old with active or convalescent COVID-19.

This sequence joins TRBV4-1 and TRBJ2-3, with D possibly being TRBD2 (5 bases). The CDR3 consists of 16 residues. CDR1 is MGHRA, CDR2 YSYEKL, per germline. V lost 0 bases and J lost 2, with 12 bases in between. The CDR3 coding sequence is TGCGCCAGCAGCCAAGATCCGGGCCGGGACACAGATACGCAGTATTTT. As protein: CASSQDPGRDTDTQYF.

The chain has TRBV7-2 and TRBJ2-7; D gene ambiguous. The CDR3 runs 15 residues. Trimming removed 3 bases at V and 3 bases at J, with 15 bases between. The germline CDR1 and CDR2 sequences are SGHTA and FQGNSA. The CDR3, as DNA: TGTGCCAGCAGCTTGAGCGCACTCATTAACTACGAGCAGTACTTC. This gives the protein CASSLSALINYEQYF. Combining the CDR3 with reference TRBV7-2 and TRBJ2-7 gives the whole variable domain GAGVSQSPSNKVTEKGKDVELRCDPISGHTALYWYRQSLGQGLEFLIYFQGNSAPDKSGLPSDRFSAERTGGSVSTLTIQRTQQEDSAVYLCASSLSALINYEQYFGPGTRLTVT.

The rearrangement links TRBV13 to TRBJ2-2; D unresolved. The CDR3 has 14 amino acids. Germline CDR1 PRHDT, CDR2 FYEKMQ (reference sequence). Trimming removed 5 bases at V and 7 bases at J, with 14 bases between. The chain's CDR3 is CASSPLRPGGELFF. The CDR3, as DNA: TGTGCCAGCAGCCCCCTCCGACCGGGCGGGGAGCTGTTTTTT.

This sequence joins TRBV11-2 and TRBJ1-5, with 8 bases identical to TRBD1. CDR3 size: 13 residues. CDR1 and CDR2 from the germline V gene are SGHAT and FQNNGV. After removal of 3 bases from V and 5 bases from J, the junction contained 0 bases not matched to a gene. The CDR3 sequence is CASSLDRDQPQHF. CDR3 nucleotides: TGTGCCAGCAGCTTGGACAGGGATCAGCCCCAGCATTTT.

The gene calls are TRBV9 and TRBJ2-1; 11 nucleotides match TRBD2. Germline CDR1 SGDLS, CDR2 YYNGEE. Trimming took 3 bases from V and 4 from J; bases not matched to a gene: 3. This CDR3 spans 15 amino acids. For the CDR3, the DNA is TGTGCCAGCAGCGAGGGACTAGCGGAATACAATGAGCAGTTCTTC. Translation: CASSEGLAEYNEQFF. The whole variable domain, remainder taken from reference TRBV9 and TRBJ2-1, is DSGVTQTPKHLITATGQRVTLRCSPRSGDLSVYWYQQSLDQGLQFLIQYYNGEERAKGNILERFSAQQFPDLHSELNLSSLELGDSALYFCASSEGLAEYNEQFFGPGTRLTVL.

The rearrangement uses TRBV9 and TRBJ2-5; 11 nucleotides align to TRBD1. The CDR3 is made up of 17 amino acids. Per germline, CDR1 SGDLS and CDR2 YYNGEE. Trimming cost V 2 bases and J 5 bases; bases outside gene matches: 11. The CDR3 nucleotides read TGTGCCAGCAGCGTTACACCGGGACAGGGGGGTATTGAGACCCAGTACTTC. This codes for CASSVTPGQGGIETQYF.